These 9 T cell receptor beta chains share one sample of origin, sequenced in a study of T cell responses to AZD1222 COVID-19 vaccine. Clones were read by immunoSEQ multiplex PCR, and TCRdb kept only the in-frame ones, dropping some. The table includes almost 80,000 clones, roughly 87% detected once. The sample consisted of peripheral blood, taken on day 0 of AZD1222 vaccination. Every receptor here comes from an adult in good health.

The rearrangement links TRBV10-3 to TRBJ1-5, with D possibly being TRBD1 (6 bases). V was pared by 2 bases and J by 7 bases, with 12 bases between. There are 14 residues in the CDR3. Germline V gene data show CDR1 as ENHRY and CDR2 as SYGVKD. In nucleotides, the CDR3 is TGTGCCATCAGTGAGGGGGGGGCAGACCAGCCCCAGCATTTT. Translating gives CAISEGGADQPQHF.

A few counts support this clone. The chain employs TRBV18 and TRBJ1-2; 12 positions match TRBD1. V lost 3 bases, J lost 3 bases, and 2 bases stayed unmatched. This CDR3 is 15 amino acids long. The germline gives CDR1 KGHSH, CDR2 LQKENI. CDR3 residues: CASSPGQGADYGYTF. The DNA for the CDR3 is TGTGCCAGCTCACCGGGACAGGGGGCGGACTATGGCTACACCTTC.

The chain links TRBV7-9 to TRBJ2-1, with 9 bases identical to TRBD2. With V trimmed by 6 bases and J by 11 bases, 14 bases remained unmatched. This CDR3 spans 15 amino acids. Germline V gene lookup returns CDR1 SEHNR and CDR2 FQNEAQ (reference sequence). CDR3 residues: CASSLPGQRGAKQFF. In DNA, the CDR3 is TGTGCCAGCAGTCTCCCGGGACAGCGGGGGGCCAAGCAGTTCTTC.

The chain recombines TRBV6-5 with TRBJ1-3; a weak D match, TRBD1 (6 bases). From germline, CDR1 is MNHEY and CDR2 SVGAGI. The V end lost 2 bases, the J end lost 1 base, and 12 bases lay between the germline ends. The length of the CDR3 is 16 residues. CDR3: CASSYGGHRSGNTIYF. CDR3 coding DNA: TGTGCCAGCAGTTACGGGGGACACCGGTCTGGAAACACCATATATTTT.

The chain employs TRBV4-3 and TRBJ1-5; D not resolved. V was clipped by 0 bases and J by 5 bases, with 2 bases between them. Germline V gene sequence: CDR1 LGHNA, CDR2 YSLEER. The CDR3 loop spans 12 amino acids. The DNA for the CDR3 is TGCGCCAGCAGCCAAGACTATCAGCCCCAGCATTTT. It is translated as CASSQDYQPQHF.

In its sample, this clone was seen a few times. V is TRBV28 and J is TRBJ2-3; 9 positions match TRBD2. Germline CDR1 is MDHEN and CDR2 is SYDVKM. The CDR3 sequence is 14 residues long. V lost 10 bases, J lost 4 bases, and 9 bases stayed unmatched. CDR3 bases: TGTGCCACCTTAGCGGGAGTTAGAGCAGATACGCAGTATTTT. This translates into CATLAGVRADTQYF.

The chain uses TRBV7-6 and TRBJ2-2; D uncertain. The CDR3 consists of 13 residues. CDR1 and CDR2 from the germline V gene are SGHVS and FNYEAQ. V shed 4 bases and J shed 2 bases, with 5 bases lying between them. The CDR3 sequence is CASSSRNTGELFF. CDR3 coding DNA: TGTGCCAGCAGCTCACGTAACACCGGGGAGCTGTTTTTT.

This rearrangement joins TRBV11-2 to TRBJ1-1, with 8 positions matching TRBD1. The CDR3 runs 16 residues. Germline CDR1 SGHAT, CDR2 FQNNGV. Unmatched junction bases numbered 15, after V lost 5 bases and J lost 7 bases. The CDR3 DNA follows: TGTGCCAGCAGCCTTAGGACAGGGTGGAAGGCGGTTGAAGCTTTCTTT. Protein sequence: CASSLRTGWKAVEAFF.

V usage is TRBV5-1 and J usage is TRBJ1-1; no clear D gene. This CDR3 region has 14 residues. Trimming left V 2 bases short and J 2 bases short, with 10 bases between. Germline assignment: CDR1 SGHRS and CDR2 YFSETQ. Written as DNA, the CDR3 is TGCGCCAGCAGCTTTCGGACGGAAAACACTGAAGCTTTCTTT. Translating gives CASSFRTENTEAFF.